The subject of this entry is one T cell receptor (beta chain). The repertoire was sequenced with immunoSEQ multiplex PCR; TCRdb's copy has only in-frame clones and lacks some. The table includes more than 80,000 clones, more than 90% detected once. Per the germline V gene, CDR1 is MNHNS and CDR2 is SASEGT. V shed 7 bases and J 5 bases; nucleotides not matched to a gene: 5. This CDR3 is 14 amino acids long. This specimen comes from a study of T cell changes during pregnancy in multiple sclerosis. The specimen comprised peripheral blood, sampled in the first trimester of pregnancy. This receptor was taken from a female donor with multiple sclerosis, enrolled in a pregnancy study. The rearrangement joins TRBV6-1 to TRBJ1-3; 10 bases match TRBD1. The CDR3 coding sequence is TGTGCCAGCATGACAGGGGGCATGCGAAACACCATATATTTT. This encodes CASMTGGMRNTIYF.